This is a list of T cell receptor beta chains from one sample in a study of blood T cells in healthy people across ages. TCRdb redid the calling of the 5' RACE reads with MiXCR, one entry per CDR3 protein. This sample carries some 900,000 distinct CDR3 sequences, roughly 48% of them seen once, and the ten largest clones take around an eighth. The sequenced sample was blood. The source of these receptors is a man between 25 and 39 years old in good health. Both conserved end residues are part of each CDR3. The D gene is left open where the match is weak.

>TRBV12-3/TRBV12-4|TRBJ1-5|.
CASSKVSGQPQHF
>TRBV5-8|TRBJ1-2|.
CASSFGTAGYGYTF
>TRBV7-2|TRBJ2-2|TRBD2
CASSFKPPSGTGELFF
>TRBV25-1|TRBJ2-7|.
CASSEFRLEQFGYYEQYF
>TRBV28|TRBJ2-7|TRBD1
CASRYSRGQDSYF
>TRBV7-2|TRBJ2-5|.
CASSLLAFQETQYF
>TRBV18|TRBJ2-7|.
CASSFREHNYEQYF
>TRBV9|TRBJ2-3|.
CASTRNYGGDTQYF
>TRBV29-1|TRBJ2-7|TRBD2
CSVGGGGHSYEQYF
>TRBV6-5|TRBJ1-1|.
CASSYLWGEAFF
>TRBV7-2|TRBJ2-1|.
CASSLAVAEANEQFF
>TRBV5-1|TRBJ1-2|.
CASSLNREGYTF
>TRBV5-1|TRBJ1-1|TRBD1
CASSLVWTGDNTEAFF
>TRBV6-1|TRBJ2-3|TRBD2
CASSEVGLAANTQYF
>TRBV7-9|TRBJ2-7|TRBD2
CASSPGLADNSYEQYF
>TRBV5-5|TRBJ2-5|.
CASSLEGQSIETQYF
>TRBV27|TRBJ2-2|.
CASSLSSVNTGELFF
>TRBV3-1|TRBJ1-2|.
CASSQDVVGPDGYTF
>TRBV10-3|TRBJ1-6|.
CAISDGETRSPLHF
>TRBV5-1|TRBJ2-1|.
CASSDSLQFFNEQFF
>TRBV30|TRBJ2-7|.
CAWNRVGYEQYF
>TRBV29-1|TRBJ2-3|.
CSGEDTQYF
>TRBV28|TRBJ2-2|.
CASSSLPGGNIGELFF
>TRBV29-1|TRBJ2-3|.
CSAAVGGQSTDTQYF
>TRBV18|TRBJ2-3|TRBD2
CASSPGTSGSTDTQYF
>TRBV20-1|TRBJ2-7|.
CSVPGRGYEQYF
>TRBV7-9|TRBJ1-4|TRBD1
CASSPGQANEKPFF
>TRBV6-1|TRBJ2-7|TRBD1
CASSAGQGVTHYEQYF
>TRBV30|TRBJ2-6|.
CAWSVTQPGANVLTF
>TRBV20-1|TRBJ2-7|.
CSARDGGSVYEQYF
>TRBV6-2/TRBV6-3|TRBJ2-1|.
CASSYARDAKRGSYNEQFF
>TRBV6-2/TRBV6-3|TRBJ2-5|.
CASINAQQRGGTQYF
>TRBV20-1|TRBJ2-5|TRBD2
CSARSGGGHETQYF
>TRBV7-9|TRBJ2-1|TRBD2
CASSLAVGLAIEQFF
>TRBV4-2|TRBJ1-2|TRBD1
CASSQEVDRGLRGYTF
>TRBV7-9|TRBJ2-7|.
CASSLRMGGQNQETRYF
>TRBV5-1|TRBJ2-1|.
CASSFSSDSYNEQFF
>TRBV20-1|TRBJ2-1|.
CSARDQEGFDEQFF
>TRBV12-3/TRBV12-4|TRBJ2-7|.
CASSSFTYEQYF
>TRBV7-2|TRBJ2-3|TRBD2
CASSNRLAGGVDTQYF
>TRBV3-1|TRBJ2-4|TRBD2
CASSQGTSGDSTEQYF
>TRBV4-3|TRBJ1-2|.
CASSQDRRAFYGYTF
>TRBV7-2|TRBJ2-2|.
CASSPGGGGVDGELFF
>TRBV3-1|TRBJ1-1|.
CASSHMNTEAFF
>TRBV7-9|TRBJ1-4|TRBD1
CASPTGDGRKLFF
>TRBV12-3/TRBV12-4|TRBJ2-3|TRBD1
CASRLQGAVGTDTQYF
>TRBV25-1|TRBJ2-2|TRBD2
CASSDLRGGDTGELFF
>TRBV28|TRBJ2-2|.
CASSFPITTGFGATGELFF
>TRBV7-2|TRBJ2-7|.
CASSQRPNMFHEQYF
>TRBV20-1|TRBJ1-5|.
CSARDKNLNQPQHF
>TRBV4-3|TRBJ1-2|TRBD1
CASSQELRTGGRYGYTF
>TRBV15|TRBJ1-6|.
CATSIGQPLYNSPLHF
>TRBV12-3/TRBV12-4|TRBJ2-3|.
CASSFVGGTTDAQYF
>TRBV11-2|TRBJ2-1|TRBD2
CASSPKGTSGGAGYNEQFF